The 27 T cell receptor beta chains below come from one sample, sequenced in a study of OX40 agonist ivuxolimab in advanced cancers. Libraries came from the immunoSEQ multiplex PCR assay. Drawn from immuneACCESS, this table holds only the in-frame rearrangements with V and J called that TCRdb kept. Clones are partly lost; checked studies trace under half to an unresolved V gene and leave the rest unexplained. Here the sample has some 74,000 clones; around 80% occur a single time. The top ten constitute 5% of the sample. Sequences were derived from CD4+ or CD8+ T cells sorted from blood, sampled in a trial of the OX40 agonist ivuxolimab. All receptors derive from an adult with an advanced solid tumor such as melanoma, head and neck, liver or kidney cancer.

This chain joins TRBV29-1 and TRBJ2-1; a possible D gene is TRBD2 (6 bases). Germline assignment: CDR1 SQVTM and CDR2 ANQGSEA. This CDR3 spans 15 amino acids. Trimming left V 3 bases short and J 0 bases short, with 12 bases between. The CDR3 sequence: CSVEDYKSSYNEQFF. The CDR3 DNA reads as TGCAGCGTTGAGGACTACAAGAGCTCCTACAATGAGCAGTTCTTC.

The gene calls are TRBV4-1 and TRBJ2-1; 9 nucleotides align to TRBD1. CDR1 is MGHRA and CDR2 is YSYEKL in the germline V gene. V trimming: 4 bases; J trimming: 6 bases; junction bases outside the gene matches: 10. The CDR3 runs 16 residues. CDR3 in DNA: TGCGCCAGCAGCCTCTTTAGGGGGACAGGGTTCAATGAGCAGTTCTTC. Translation: CASSLFRGTGFNEQFF.

The chain has TRBV5-1 and TRBJ2-5; the match to TRBD1 covers 12 bases. The V gene's germline CDR1 is SGHRS and CDR2 YFSETQ. The CDR3 is 15 amino acids. V lost 3 bases to trimming and J lost 5 bases; unmatched junction nucleotides: 5. The CDR3 DNA reads TGCGCCAGCAGCTCGGGGACAGGGGGCTGGGAGACCCAGTACTTC. Protein sequence: CASSSGTGGWETQYF.

This chain uses TRBV5-1 with TRBJ2-2; D could derive from TRBD1 or TRBD2 (5 bases each). Per the germline V gene, CDR1 is SGHRS and CDR2 is YFSETQ. This CDR3 has 15 residues. V dropped 5 bases and J dropped 3 bases, with 14 bases sitting between them. The CDR3 DNA sequence: TGCGCCAGCAGTGTGACGGGGACCCACACCGGGGAGCTGTTTTTT. Translating it yields CASSVTGTHTGELFF.

The rearrangement uses TRBV18 and TRBJ2-1; the D gene is possibly TRBD2 (6 bases). The germline V and J ends were trimmed by 1 base and 6 bases, with 13 bases remaining between them. This CDR3 is built from 15 residues. CDR1 KGHSH and CDR2 LQKENI come from the germline V gene. Here the CDR3 reads CASSPRWDSANEQFF. Written as DNA, the CDR3 is TGTGCCAGCTCACCACGCTGGGACTCCGCCAATGAGCAGTTCTTC. The full variable domain, its missing parts supplied by reference TRBV18 and TRBJ2-1, is NAGVMQNPRHLVRRRGQEARLRCSPMKGHSHVYWYRQLPEEGLKFMVYLQKENIIDESGMPKERFSAEFPKEGPSILRIQQVVRGDSAAYFCASSPRWDSANEQFFGPGTRLTVL.

This clone was recorded a few times. The DNA of the CDR3 is TGTGCCAGCAGTTGGGACGTTGGGACTAGCGGACCTGTCTCCTACGAGCAGTACTTC. It codes for CASSWDVGTSGPVSYEQYF. The chain combines TRBV6-9 with TRBJ2-7, with TRBD2 identical over 11 bases. Trimming cost V 4 bases and J 0 bases; bases outside gene matches: 14. Per germline, CDR1 MNHGY and CDR2 SVAAGI. The length of the CDR3 is 19 residues.

The rearrangement links TRBV28 to TRBJ1-2; D possibly corresponds to TRBD1 (6 bases). The V and J ends lost 10 bases and 7 bases respectively, with 19 bases between them. The germline CDR1 and CDR2 sequences are MDHEN and SYDVKM. This CDR3 comprises 13 residues. Here the CDR3 reads CATLSGQRGGYTF. The DNA for the CDR3 is TGTGCCACCTTATCAGGACAGAGAGGTGGCTACACCTTC.

The chain is built from TRBV29-1 and TRBJ1-1, with D uncertain. Germline V lookup: CDR1 SQVTM, CDR2 ANQGSEA. The CDR3 extends over 16 amino acids. V lost 0 bases to trimming and J lost 4 bases, with 18 bases between them. CDR3: CSVEDPTRSSGTEAFF. CDR3 nucleotide sequence: TGCAGCGTTGAAGATCCCACACGATCATCGGGCACTGAAGCTTTCTTT.

The chain carries TRBV5-1 and TRBJ2-5, with D hard to call. Trimming shortened V by 0 bases and J by 0 bases, and 0 bases separated the two germline ends. Germline CDR1 and CDR2: SGHRS and YFSETQ. The CDR3 covers 12 residues. The CDR3 DNA follows: TGCGCCAGCAGCTTGGACCAAGAGACCCAGTACTTC. It is translated as CASSLDQETQYF.

The chain is built from TRBV2 and TRBJ2-3; D not resolved. Trimming stripped 4 bases from V and 4 bases from J, with 12 bases between. Germline CDR1 is SNHLY and CDR2 is FYNNEI. This CDR3 is 14 amino acids long. CDR3 sequence reads: CASSASWAADTQYF. The CDR3 bases are TGTGCCAGCAGTGCTAGTTGGGCAGCAGATACGCAGTATTTT.

The chain joins TRBV9 to TRBJ1-2; a weak D match, TRBD1 (5 bases). The CDR3 is 15 amino acids. CDR1 and CDR2 (germline): SGDLS, YYNGEE. The V end lost 0 bases, the J end lost 8 bases, and 17 bases lay between the germline ends. The CDR3 DNA follows: TGTGCCAGCAGCGTAGGTCCACAGGTCCGTGGGGGCTACACCTTC. This gives the protein CASSVGPQVRGGYTF. The variable domain in full, completed from reference TRBV9 and TRBJ1-2, reads DSGVTQTPKHLITATGQRVTLRCSPRSGDLSVYWYQQSLDQGLQFLIQYYNGEERAKGNILERFSAQQFPDLHSELNLSSLELGDSALYFCASSVGPQVRGGYTFGSGTRLTVV.

The chain is built from TRBV5-4 and TRBJ2-7; TRBD1 matches at 9 bases. The germline gives CDR1 SGHNT, CDR2 YYREEE (reference sequence). The CDR3 loop spans 13 amino acids. J gave up 7 bases and V 2 bases, and 4 bases lay outside the gene matches. The CDR3 DNA follows: TGTGCCAGCAGCTTCGACAGGGGGGGTGAGCAGTACTTC. The encoded protein is CASSFDRGGEQYF.

For the CDR3, the DNA is TGTGCCAGCAGTTTATTAGCGGGGCCGAGATACGAGCAGTACTTC. This sequence encodes CASSLLAGPRYEQYF. The chain carries TRBV28 and TRBJ2-7, with 8 bases matching TRBD2. CDR1 is MDHEN, CDR2 SYDVKM, per germline. CDR3 length: 15 amino acids. After removal of 1 base from V and 4 bases from J, the junction contained 6 bases not matched to a gene.

The chain has TRBV30 and TRBJ1-1, with TRBD1 identical over 9 bases. The germline CDR1 and CDR2 sequences are GTSNPN and SVGIG (reference sequence). The CDR3 is made up of 16 amino acids. V lost 3 bases, J lost 4 bases, and 12 bases stayed unmatched. This CDR3 is CAWRSRDREGGTEAFF. The CDR3 coding sequence is TGTGCCTGGAGGTCACGGGACAGGGAGGGCGGCACTGAAGCTTTCTTT.

The chain is built from TRBV2 and TRBJ2-1, with 9 bases aligning to TRBD2. The V and J ends lost 4 bases and 8 bases, in that order; junction bases with no gene match: 9. Germline V gene data show CDR1 as SNHLY and CDR2 as FYNNEI. This CDR3 is 15 amino acids long. CDR3 nucleotide sequence: TGTGCCAGCAGTGCACGTCTAGCGGGAATGGATGAGCAGTTCTTC. This translates into CASSARLAGMDEQFF.

CDR3 region: CASSEQPGTGANVLTF. In DNA, the CDR3 is TGTGCCAGCAGTGAACAGCCGGGGACCGGGGCCAACGTCCTGACTTTC. The chain carries TRBV2 and TRBJ2-6, with D perhaps matching TRBD1 or TRBD2 (5 bases each). Germline V gives CDR1 SNHLY, CDR2 FYNNEI. The CDR3 spans 16 residues. V shed 2 bases and J shed 4 bases, with 12 bases lying between them.

The V gene is TRBV18, the J gene TRBJ2-5; no reliable D call. The CDR3 totals 16 residues. The germline V and J ends were trimmed by 5 bases and 1 base, with 17 bases remaining between them. Per germline, CDR1 KGHSH and CDR2 LQKENI. The CDR3: CASSSYDWTSQETQYF. CDR3 nucleotides: TGTGCCAGCTCATCCTACGATTGGACCTCCCAAGAGACCCAGTACTTC.

This clone has a handful of counts. A junction end diverges from the germline sequence, so it may reflect a read error. The chain combines TRBV7-7 with TRBJ2-2; D gene unclear. The V gene's germline CDR1 is SSHAT and CDR2 FNYEAQ (reference sequence). This CDR3 contains 15 residues. CDR3 in amino acids: CASSLSRANTGELFF. The CDR3 DNA reads TGTGCTAGCAGCTTAAGCCGGGCGAACACCGGGGAGCTGTTTTTT.

The chain is built from TRBV7-8 and TRBJ1-5; perhaps TRBD1 as D (5 bases). Germline values: CDR1 SGHVS, CDR2 FQNEAQ. CDR3 length equals 15 residues. V was trimmed by 3 bases and J by 2 bases, leaving 11 bases between them. CDR3 amino acids: CASSFQGSGNQPQHF. For the CDR3, the DNA is TGTGCCAGCAGCTTCCAGGGCTCGGGCAATCAGCCCCAGCATTTT.

The CDR3 nucleotides are TGCGCCAGCAGCCTTGGTGGGGGGCGAAACAATGAGCAGTTCTTC. Translation: CASSLGGGRNNEQFF. The rearrangement links TRBV4-1 to TRBJ2-1; D may be TRBD1 or TRBD2 (6 bases each). Germline V gene sequence: CDR1 MGHRA, CDR2 YSYEKL. The CDR3 spans 15 residues. V lost 4 bases and J 5 bases, leaving 15 bases between the germline ends.

This clone turned up a few times. This chain links TRBV7-3 with TRBJ1-2; TRBD1 might be the D (6 bases). V was cut by 0 bases and J by 6 bases, with 8 bases left in between. The CDR3 covers 13 residues. CDR1 SGHTA and CDR2 FQGTGA come from the germline V gene. The CDR3 spells CASSLTPGDGYTF. CDR3 nucleotide sequence: TGTGCCAGCAGCTTAACGCCAGGGGATGGCTACACCTTC.

The chain combines TRBV5-4 with TRBJ2-3, with D perhaps given as TRBD1 or TRBD2 (5 bases each). The germline gives CDR1 SGHNT, CDR2 YYREEE (reference sequence). The CDR3 has 13 residues. V lost 3 bases, J lost 0 bases, and 5 bases lay in between. CDR3 loop: CASSWGSTDTQYF. CDR3 DNA sequence: TGTGCCAGCAGCTGGGGGAGCACAGATACGCAGTATTTT. Filled out from reference TRBV5-4 and TRBJ2-3, the complete variable domain reads ETGVTQSPTHLIKTRGQQVTLRCSSQSGHNTVSWYQQALGQGPQFIFQYYREEENGRGNFPPRFSGLQFPNYSSELNVNALELDDSALYLCASSWGSTDTQYFGPGTRLTVL.

This sequence joins TRBV18 and TRBJ1-2, with TRBD1 matching over 7 bases. Germline-derived CDR1 and CDR2 are KGHSH and LQKENI. V shed 5 bases, J shed 6 bases, and the junction held 9 bases outside the gene matches. This CDR3 region has 14 residues. This CDR3 is CASSWTGYTDGYTF. The CDR3 DNA is TGTGCCAGCTCATGGACAGGTTATACTGATGGCTACACCTTC.

This rearrangement joins TRBV10-3 to TRBJ1-1, with D possibly matching TRBD1 (5 bases). Germline-derived CDR1 and CDR2 are ENHRY and SYGVKD. The CDR3 has 14 residues. Trimming pared 2 bases from V and 7 bases from J, leaving 14 bases between. CDR3 in amino acids: CAISEVGAGIEAFF. DNA for the CDR3: TGTGCCATCAGTGAGGTCGGGGCAGGGATTGAAGCTTTCTTT.

The rearrangement links TRBV5-1 to TRBJ1-1, with 7 bases fitting TRBD1. In germline, CDR1 is SGHRS, CDR2 YFSETQ. The CDR3 sequence is 16 residues long. J lost 4 bases, V lost 5 bases, and 14 bases had no gene match. The CDR3 reads CASRGGTVDGGTEAFF. The CDR3 DNA reads as TGCGCCAGCAGAGGCGGGACAGTCGACGGAGGCACTGAAGCTTTCTTT.

The chain has TRBV4-3 and TRBJ1-1; a possible D gene is TRBD1 (5 bases). CDR3 length: 15 amino acids. Per germline, CDR1 LGHNA and CDR2 YSLEER. The V end was cut by 0 bases, the J end by 5 bases, with 13 bases between. The CDR3 bases are TGCGCCAGCAGCCAAGATTGGCAGGGAGTGACTGAAGCTTTCTTT. Amino acids: CASSQDWQGVTEAFF.

The V call is TRBV6-1, the J call TRBJ1-1; D is uncertain. The CDR3 spans 12 residues. Per the germline V gene, CDR1 is MNHNS and CDR2 is SASEGT. The germline V and J ends were trimmed by 5 bases and 5 bases, with 9 bases remaining between them. The CDR3 DNA reads as TGTGCCAGCAGTTTTTTATATACTGAAGCTTTCTTT. Translating it yields CASSFLYTEAFF.